The source of this TCR delta chain is a study of γδ T cells in repeated Plasmodium falciparum infection. For the study at large: Age- and gender-matched Australian children served as comparison for malaria-exposed Malian children. Each infection was followed by sampling at 21 days, plus baseline and some pre-infection draws.

This CDR3 is 18 amino acids long. Germline values: CDR1 GEAIGNYY, CDR2 EKD. Flow sorting of PBMC yielded separate Vgamma9/Vdelta2+ and Vdelta2-negative gammadelta T cell populations for bulk repertoire analysis. As for this clone: The antigen is not known. A read error likely explains why the TCRdb protein, taken from a much larger clone, differs from this DNA's translation at residue 15; the protein shown is translated from the DNA.

Study observations and caveats: Vdelta2-negative gammadelta repertoires, largely Vdelta1+, seemingly showed infection-driven waves of new clonal selection.

TCRdb called clones anew from the multiplex PCR reads with CATT. The repertoire holds 75,000 to 95,000 delta-chain clones, with 0.75% to 1% as singletons. The chain links TRDV2 to TRDJ1, with 10 bases that match TRDD3. TCRdb records no J gene; here it was assigned by comparing the DNA to germline. This receptor was identified in a pool of human donors (malaria-infected and uninfected, not separated). Sequencing was carried out using gamma-delta T cells from blood. For the CDR3, the DNA is TGTGCCTGTGACGGGAGTACTGGGGGATCCATCCCCACCGATAGACTCATCTTT. Amino acids: CACDGSTGGSIPTDRLIF.